These 25 T cell receptor beta chains share one sample of origin, sequenced in a study of CD8 T cells in Susac syndrome. Random hexamers primed reverse transcription of about 0.5 to 1 ug RNA. One entry per CDR3 protein, called by TCRdb with MiXCR from the immunoSEQ multiplex PCR reads. The sample lists 250,000 to 350,000 distinct CDR3 sequences; 90% to 95% were seen once. Material for sequencing was CD4+ T cells from PBMCs. Receptor source: a human donor with multiple sclerosis.

V usage is TRBV5-1 and J usage is TRBJ2-1; weak D call: TRBD2 (6 bases). Germline V gene lookup returns CDR1 SGHRS and CDR2 YFSETQ. The length of the CDR3 is 11 residues. Trimming cost V 7 bases and J 15 bases, with 17 bases left between them. The DNA of the CDR3 is TGCGCCAGCGAGGGGAGCGGAGGGCCGTTCTTC. Its translation: CASEGSGGPFF.

CDR3 bases: TGTGCCAGCAGCTCTCGGACAGGGGGAGGGTATGGCTACACCTTC. It codes for CASSSRTGGGYGYTF. This chain joins TRBV7-2 and TRBJ1-2, with 10 bases aligning to TRBD1. There are 15 residues in the CDR3. The germline gives CDR1 SGHTA, CDR2 FQGNSA. The ends lost 4 bases at V and 5 bases at J; junction bases unmatched: 7. The whole variable domain, filled in from reference TRBV7-2 and TRBJ1-2, reads GAGVSQSPSNKVTEKGKDVELRCDPISGHTALYWYRQSLGQGLEFLIYFQGNSAPDKSGLPSDRFSAERTGGSVSTLTIQRTQQEDSAVYLCASSSRTGGGYGYTFGSGTRLTVV.

The chain has TRBV9 and TRBJ2-5; D call uncertain. The CDR3 is made up of 14 amino acids. Per germline, CDR1 SGDLS and CDR2 YYNGEE. Trimming took 0 bases from V and 5 from J, leaving 11 bases between them. CDR3 bases: TGTGCCAGCAGCGTAGGATCTGGGGATGAGACCCAGTACTTC. Translation gives CASSVGSGDETQYF.

This clonotype was recorded a few times. The V gene is TRBV6-2 or TRBV6-3, the J gene TRBJ2-1; 8 positions agree with TRBD2. The CDR3 sequence is 15 residues long. J gave up 0 bases and V 5 bases, and 3 bases lay outside the gene matches. Germline CDR1 reads MNHEY; CDR2 reads SVGEGT. Written as DNA, the CDR3 is TGTGCCAGCAGTCTCCTAGCGGGCTCCTACAATGAGCAGTTCTTC. It translates to CASSLLAGSYNEQFF.

This rearrangement joins TRBV5-1 to TRBJ1-1; TRBD1 matches at 7 bases. J gave up 1 base and V 0 bases, and 6 bases lay outside the gene matches. The CDR3 is made up of 16 amino acids. In germline, CDR1 is SGHRS, CDR2 YFSETQ. This chain's CDR3 is CASSLAQGGWNTEAFF. In nucleotides, the CDR3 is TGCGCCAGCAGCTTGGCGCAGGGGGGATGGAACACTGAAGCTTTCTTT.

This clonotype came up once. The V gene is TRBV20-1, the J gene TRBJ2-3; D remains unclear. Germline CDR1 is DFQATT and CDR2 is SNEGSKA (reference sequence). V dropped 3 bases and J dropped 5 bases, with 9 bases sitting between them. The CDR3 spans 12 residues. The CDR3 DNA sequence: TGCAGTGCTAGTGCCCCTAGAGATACGCAGTATTTT. It encodes CSASAPRDTQYF.

The genes are TRBV19 and TRBJ1-5; 8 positions agree with TRBD1. CDR1 LNHDA and CDR2 SQIVND come from the germline V gene (reference sequence). This CDR3 contains 15 residues. With V trimmed by 4 bases and J by 2 bases, 4 bases remained unmatched. This CDR3 reads CASSTLTGGNQPQHF. The CDR3 DNA reads as TGTGCCAGTAGTACCTTGACAGGGGGCAATCAGCCCCAGCATTTT.

V is TRBV2 and J is TRBJ1-1, with a tentative D call TRBD1 (6 bases). CDR3 length: 14 amino acids. Trimming stripped 7 bases from V and 6 bases from J, with 18 bases between. Looked up from germline, CDR1 is SNHLY and CDR2 is FYNNEI. The CDR3 protein is CASTLWQSGAEAFF. For the CDR3, the DNA is TGTGCCAGCACCCTTTGGCAGTCAGGGGCTGAAGCTTTCTTT.

This clonotype was counted a few times. CDR3 bases: TGCGCCAGCAGTTTGAACAGAGCAACTAATGAAAAACTGTTTTTT. It codes for CASSLNRATNEKLFF. The rearrangement links TRBV5-1 to TRBJ1-4; D is uncertain. The germline V gene encodes CDR1 SGHRS and CDR2 YFSETQ. This CDR3 is built from 15 residues. Trimming cost V 5 bases and J 0 bases, with 11 bases left between them.

The rearrangement links TRBV20-1 to TRBJ2-7; TRBD2 agrees at 8 bases. CDR1 is DFQATT, CDR2 SNEGSKA, per germline (reference sequence). This CDR3 contains 16 residues. With V trimmed by 0 bases and J by 6 bases, 13 bases remained unmatched. The chain's CDR3 is CSARDSFDGGVREQYF. The CDR3 DNA sequence: TGCAGTGCTAGAGACTCCTTCGACGGGGGGGTTCGCGAGCAGTACTTC.

The genes are TRBV5-1 and TRBJ2-7, with D possibly being TRBD2 (5 bases). The CDR3 runs to 13 residues. V was shortened by 4 bases and J by 10 bases, with 18 bases between the two germline ends. Per the germline V gene, CDR1 is SGHRS and CDR2 is YFSETQ. The CDR3 sequence: CASSEGSLTEQYF. In DNA form, the CDR3 reads TGCGCCAGCAGCGAAGGGAGCTTGACCGAACAGTACTTC.

The chain combines TRBV28 with TRBJ1-2; TRBD1 matches at 7 bases. From germline, CDR1 is MDHEN and CDR2 SYDVKM. V was clipped by 8 bases and J by 1 base; unmatched bases: 7. CDR3 length equals 14 residues. For the CDR3, the DNA is TGTGCCAGCGAGGGGGACAGAATTAACTATGGCTACACCTTC. It is translated as CASEGDRINYGYTF.

For the CDR3, the DNA is TGCAGTGTTAAGAGGAATGGGGGGGGTAGCAATCAGCCCCAGCATTTT. Residues: CSVKRNGGGSNQPQHF. The V call is TRBV20-1, the J call TRBJ1-5; possibly TRBD1 for D (5 bases). Germline V lookup: CDR1 DFQATT, CDR2 SNEGSKA (reference sequence). The CDR3 is 16 amino acids. Trimming took off 7 bases at V and 0 bases at J, with 19 bases between the two ends.

For this clonotype: Compared with germline, one end of the junction differs, possibly owing to a read error. V gene TRBV18 combines with J gene TRBJ1-2, with a possible D match to TRBD1 (6 bases). The V gene's germline CDR1 is KGHSH and CDR2 LQKENI. This CDR3 contains 15 residues. The CDR3 coding sequence is TGTGCCAGCTCACGGGGCCCCGGGGGCTCTTATGACTACACCTTC. Translated: CASSRGPGGSYDYTF.

This chain links TRBV30 with TRBJ2-5; 10 bases are a match to TRBD2. Germline lookup yields CDR1 GTSNPN and CDR2 SVGIG (reference sequence). V lost 4 bases and J lost 1; bases outside the gene matches: 6. The CDR3 spans 15 residues. CDR3 coding DNA: TGTGCCTGGACGAGCGGGAGGGGGGCCCAAGAGACCCAGTACTTC. The encoded protein is CAWTSGRGAQETQYF. The full variable domain, in which reference TRBV30 and TRBJ2-5 provide the parts outside the CDR3, is SQTIHQWPATLVQPVGSPLSLECTVEGTSNPNLYWYRQAAGRGLQLLFYSVGIGQISSEVPQNLSASRPQDRQFILSSKKLLLSDSGFYLCAWTSGRGAQETQYFGPGTRLLVL.

The chain combines TRBV29-1 with TRBJ2-7; D is perhaps TRBD1 or TRBD2 (5 bases each). CDR1 is SQVTM, CDR2 ANQGSEA, per germline. Trimming took off 6 bases at V and 3 bases at J, with 12 bases between the two ends. This CDR3 is 12 amino acids long. The CDR3 region is CSVEGRFYEQYF. CDR3 DNA sequence: TGCAGCGTAGAGGGACGTTTCTACGAGCAGTACTTC.

This chain connects TRBV11-3 to TRBJ1-1; weak D call: TRBD1 (6 bases). Germline V gene lookup returns CDR1 SGHNT and CDR2 YENEEA. CDR3 length: 14 amino acids. The V end was cut by 6 bases, the J end by 2 bases, with 13 bases between. CDR3 in amino acids: CASRDRTANTEAFF. DNA of the CDR3: TGTGCCAGCAGGGATCGGACAGCCAACACTGAAGCTTTCTTT.

Here the CDR3 reads CSVSLPSTGELFF. DNA of the CDR3: TGCAGCGTTTCTCTCCCGTCCACCGGGGAGCTGTTTTTT. The chain couples TRBV29-1 to TRBJ2-2; D gene uncertain. The CDR3 is 13 amino acids. V dropped 5 bases and J dropped 4 bases, with 11 bases sitting between them. The germline CDR1 and CDR2 sequences are SQVTM and ANQGSEA.

CDR3 region: CASRVRGQGSEAFF. The CDR3 DNA reads as TGTGCCAGCAGGGTTCGGGGGCAGGGTTCTGAAGCTTTCTTT. V is TRBV2 and J is TRBJ1-1; D possibly corresponds to TRBD1 (6 bases). The CDR3 is 14 amino acids. Germline lookup yields CDR1 SNHLY and CDR2 FYNNEI. V was cut by 6 bases and J by 6 bases, with 17 bases left in between.

The chain joins TRBV7-9 to TRBJ2-7, with D possibly matching TRBD2 (5 bases). Looked up from germline, CDR1 is SEHNR and CDR2 is FQNEAQ (reference sequence). The CDR3 totals 14 residues. The V gene lost 5 bases and the J gene lost 0 bases, with 11 bases spanning the gap. The CDR3 DNA sequence: TGTGCCAGCAGCCCCCGAGAGGGCTCCTACGAGCAGTACTTC. This gives the protein CASSPREGSYEQYF.

The chain employs TRBV7-9 and TRBJ1-4; no firm D call. Germline V gene lookup returns CDR1 SEHNR and CDR2 FQNEAQ (reference sequence). CDR3 size: 13 residues. Trimming removed 3 bases from V and 8 bases from J, with 10 bases in between. The CDR3 nucleotides read TGTGCCAGCAGCTTCAGAAACCAGGAAAAACTGTTTTTT. It yields the protein CASSFRNQEKLFF.

The V and J genes are TRBV7-2 and TRBJ2-5; tentative D call: TRBD2 (6 bases). V was cut by 2 bases and J by 5 bases, with 12 bases left in between. The CDR3 is 14 residues long. Per germline, CDR1 SGHTA and CDR2 FQGNSA. The CDR3 DNA is TGTGCCAGCAGCTTACGGTTAGCGGTGGAGACCCAGTACTTC. This gives the protein CASSLRLAVETQYF.

This clonotype was recorded only once. The chain combines TRBV5-1 with TRBJ1-4, with TRBD1 matching 12 bases. The CDR3 totals 14 residues. From germline, CDR1 is SGHRS and CDR2 YFSETQ. V lost 5 bases to trimming and J lost 10 bases; unmatched junction nucleotides: 6. The CDR3 DNA reads TGCGCCAGCAGTCCCGGGACAGGGGGCGGAAAACTGTTTTTT. It specifies CASSPGTGGGKLFF. Looking up the rest from reference TRBV5-1 and TRBJ1-4 gives the full variable domain: KAGVTQTPRYLIKTRGQQVTLSCSPISGHRSVSWYQQTPGQGLQFLFEYFSETQRNKGNFPGRFSGRQFSNSRSEMNVSTLELGDSALYLCASSPGTGGGKLFFGSGTQLSVL.

The rearrangement links TRBV6-5 to TRBJ2-5; 9 bases line up with TRBD1. After removal of 1 base from V and 2 bases from J, the junction contained 2 bases not matched to a gene. The CDR3 is 15 residues long. Germline V gives CDR1 MNHEY, CDR2 SVGAGI. The CDR3 spells CASSYWDRAQETQYF. The DNA for the CDR3 is TGTGCCAGCAGTTACTGGGACAGGGCTCAAGAGACCCAGTACTTC.

The chain joins TRBV20-1 to TRBJ1-1; D possibly corresponds to TRBD1 (6 bases). From germline, CDR1 is DFQATT and CDR2 SNEGSKA (reference sequence). CDR3 length: 15 amino acids. Trimming pared 0 bases from V and 0 bases from J, leaving 11 bases between. The CDR3 nucleotides read TGCAGTGCTAGAGACTCACAGGGAATGAACACTGAAGCTTTCTTT. Residues: CSARDSQGMNTEAFF.